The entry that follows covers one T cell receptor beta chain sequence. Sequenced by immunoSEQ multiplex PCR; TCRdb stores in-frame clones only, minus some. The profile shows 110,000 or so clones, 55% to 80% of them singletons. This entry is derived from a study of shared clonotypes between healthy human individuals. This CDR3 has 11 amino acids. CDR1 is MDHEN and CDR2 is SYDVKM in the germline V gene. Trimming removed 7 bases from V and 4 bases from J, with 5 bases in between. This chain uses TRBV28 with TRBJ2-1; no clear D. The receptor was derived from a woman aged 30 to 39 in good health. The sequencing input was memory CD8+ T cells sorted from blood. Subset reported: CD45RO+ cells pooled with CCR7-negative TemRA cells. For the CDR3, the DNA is TGTGCCAGCAACACTTACAATGAGCAGTTCTTC. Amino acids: CASNTYNEQFF.